The following is a T cell receptor beta chain sequence with its context. Its antigen is not identified. This specimen belongs to a study of T cells in Graves' hyperthyroidism and ophthalmopathy. In germline, CDR1 is LNHDA, CDR2 SQIVND (reference sequence). The CDR3 sequence is 15 residues long. With V trimmed by 6 bases and J by 8 bases, 10 bases remained unmatched. Ophthalmopathy patients had moderate-to-severe active disease, CAS ≥3, NOSPECS ≥4, and disease duration under 3 months. It was 8 to 10 ml of fresh peripheral blood that supplied the PBMCs. Study-level points and caveats: Classification by a 13 V-J model distinguished ophthalmopathy from stable hyperthyroidism.

Amplified TCR beta CDR3 regions came from RNA transcripts. First-round RT-PCR of the TCR CDR3 relied on the HTBI primer set. TCRdb called the multiplex PCR reads again in MiXCR, with one record for every CDR3 protein. The profile covers about half a million distinct CDR3 sequences, with just under 20% appearing a single time and over 45% taken by the ten largest. The receptor's source is a middle-aged man with Graves' ophthalmopathy. Sequencing was carried out using blood. The chain uses TRBV19 and TRBJ1-4; 9 bases map to TRBD1. CDR3 sequence reads: CASRNLPTGGEKLFF. The CDR3 coding sequence is TGTGCCAGTAGGAACCTCCCGACAGGGGGGGAAAAACTGTTTTTT.